This T cell receptor (beta chain) was sequenced in a study of T cells in localized non-small cell lung cancer. Clones were sequenced by immunoSEQ multiplex PCR, and TCRdb holds only the in-frame ones, with some missing. The sample lists 52,000 or so clones; roughly 83% were seen once. Overall study results and limits: Sequencing involved a lone tumor region, leaving heterogeneity possible. When the top 100 tumor clones were examined, a median about 60 of them also appeared in the adjacent lung, which was paired and uninvolved. Uninvolved nearby lung showed the greatest T cell clonality, exceeding that found in tumor. Increased T cell density in blood showed an association with longer overall survival.

This clone was counted once. Its antigen is currently unknown. V lost 4 bases and J lost 3; bases outside the gene matches: 10. CDR1 is SGDLS, CDR2 YYNGEE, per germline. The CDR3 loop spans 17 amino acids. V gene TRBV9 combines with J gene TRBJ2-3; 11 bases are a match to TRBD2. This sample comprised peripheral blood mononuclear cells, obtained before any cancer treatment. The sequence was collected from a man aged 35 to 69 with stage III lung adenocarcinoma. The CDR3 DNA is TGTGCCAGCAGCCTCAAATTAGCGGGGGGGCCGACAGATACGCAGTATTTT. Translated, it gives CASSLKLAGGPTDTQYF. The entire variable domain, with the rest obtained from reference TRBV9 and TRBJ2-3, is as follows: DSGVTQTPKHLITATGQRVTLRCSPRSGDLSVYWYQQSLDQGLQFLIQYYNGEERAKGNILERFSAQQFPDLHSELNLSSLELGDSALYFCASSLKLAGGPTDTQYFGPGTRLTVL.